The clone carrying this TCR beta chain was seen only a few times. Its specificity is unknown. The time point: newly diagnosed GD, antithyroid drugs for less than 3 months. PBMC-extracted RNA yielded the TCR library. Staff drew roughly 10 milliliters of peripheral blood into EDTA tubes. This entry is derived from a study of regulatory T cells in long-lasting Graves disease. Points from the study as a whole: There were preferences for TRBV28, TRBJ1-2 and TRBJ2-5 in persistent disease.

CDR3-region Arm-PCR and iRepertoire HTBI primers produced the TCR beta libraries. The authors' processing: The identification of approximately 62 TRBV and 14 TRBJ segments was made across samples. TCRdb processed the multiplex PCR reads anew with MiXCR; each CDR3 protein has one entry. Here the V and J calls rest on TCRdb's processing, not on the authors' analysis. The data hold fewer than 550,000 distinct CDR3 sequences, with about 16% observed a single time. This CDR3 region has 14 residues. V gave up 4 bases and J gave up 2 bases; unmatched junction bases: 1. Per germline, CDR1 MNHNS and CDR2 SASEGT. The same data also contributed to another study, on T cells in Graves' hyperthyroidism and ophthalmopathy.

The sequence was collected from a woman aged 35 to 59 with Graves disease. The chain employs TRBV6-1 and TRBJ1-3; 8 bases map to TRBD1. The specimen comprised peripheral blood mononuclear cells (PBMCs), sampled at new diagnosis, from a patient treated with antithyroid drugs. Written as DNA, the CDR3 is TGTGCCAGCAGTGGGACAGGGACTGGAAACACCATATATTTT. Amino acids: CASSGTGTGNTIYF.